The clone carrying this T cell receptor (beta chain) has a single count. The record originates from a study of shared clonotypes between healthy human individuals. V gave up 2 bases and J gave up 5 bases; unmatched junction bases: 5. The CDR3 runs 14 residues. CDR1 and CDR2 from the germline V gene are SGHTA and FQGNSA. CD45RO-negative, CCR7-positively selected cells formed the naive CD8 fraction, excluding terminally differentiated effector memory CD45RA+ cells. Recent acute infections and vaccinations were absent in the healthy HIV-negative adult donors. Sorted subsets were amplified in replicate PCRs using about 210 ng DNA, roughly 30,000 T cell genomes. Profiling relied on immunoSEQ multiplex PCR, and the TCRdb table lists in-frame clones only, not all of them. The sample has more than 2 million clones; about 95% are singletons.

The receptor was isolated from a man aged 18 to 30 in good health. Sequenced input: naive CD8+ T cells sorted from blood. V usage is TRBV7-2 and J usage is TRBJ2-7; 8 bases match TRBD2. The CDR3 bases are TGTGCCAGCAGCTTAAGCGGGAGTCTCCACGAGCAGTACTTC. Its translation is CASSLSGSLHEQYF.